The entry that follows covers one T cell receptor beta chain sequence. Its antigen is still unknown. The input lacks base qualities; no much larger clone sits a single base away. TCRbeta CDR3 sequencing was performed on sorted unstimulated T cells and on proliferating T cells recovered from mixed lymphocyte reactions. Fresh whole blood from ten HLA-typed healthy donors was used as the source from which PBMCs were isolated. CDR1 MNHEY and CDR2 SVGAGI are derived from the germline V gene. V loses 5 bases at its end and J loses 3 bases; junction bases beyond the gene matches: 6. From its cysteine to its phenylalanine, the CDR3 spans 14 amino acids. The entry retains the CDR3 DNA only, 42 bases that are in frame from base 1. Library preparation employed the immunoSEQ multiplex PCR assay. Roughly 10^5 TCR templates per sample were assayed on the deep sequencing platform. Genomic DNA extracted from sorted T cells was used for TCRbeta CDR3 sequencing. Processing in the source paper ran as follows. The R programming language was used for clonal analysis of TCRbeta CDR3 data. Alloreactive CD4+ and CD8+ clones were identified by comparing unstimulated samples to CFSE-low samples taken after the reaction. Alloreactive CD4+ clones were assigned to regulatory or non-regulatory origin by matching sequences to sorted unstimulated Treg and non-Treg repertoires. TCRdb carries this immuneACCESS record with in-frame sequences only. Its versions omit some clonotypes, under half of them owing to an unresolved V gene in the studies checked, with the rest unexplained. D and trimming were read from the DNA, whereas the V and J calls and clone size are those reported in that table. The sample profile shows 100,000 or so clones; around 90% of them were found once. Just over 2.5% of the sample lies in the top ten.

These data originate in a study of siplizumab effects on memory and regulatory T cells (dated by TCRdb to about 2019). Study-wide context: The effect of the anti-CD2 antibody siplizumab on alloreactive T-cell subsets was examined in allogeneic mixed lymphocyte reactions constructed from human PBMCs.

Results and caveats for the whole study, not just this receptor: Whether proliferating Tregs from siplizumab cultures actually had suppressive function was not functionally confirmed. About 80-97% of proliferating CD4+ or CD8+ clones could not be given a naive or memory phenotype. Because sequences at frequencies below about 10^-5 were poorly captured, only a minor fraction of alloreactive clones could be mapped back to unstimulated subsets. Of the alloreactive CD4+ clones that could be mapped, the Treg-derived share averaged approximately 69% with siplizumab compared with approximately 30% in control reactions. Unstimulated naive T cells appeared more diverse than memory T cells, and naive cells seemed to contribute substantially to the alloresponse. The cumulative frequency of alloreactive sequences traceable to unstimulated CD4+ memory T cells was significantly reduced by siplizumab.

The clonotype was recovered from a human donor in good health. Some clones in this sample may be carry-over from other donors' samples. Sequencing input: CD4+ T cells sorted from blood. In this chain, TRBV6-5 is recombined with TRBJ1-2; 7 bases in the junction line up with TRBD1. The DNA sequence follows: TGTGCCAGCAGTCGAGACGGGACAGACTATGGCTACACCTTC. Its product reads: CASSRDGTDYGYTF.